These T cell receptor beta chains were read from a single sample in a study of OX40 agonist ivuxolimab in advanced cancers. Measured with immunoSEQ multiplex PCR; TCRdb has only the in-frame clones, and not every one. Among roughly 24,000 clones listed, 85% to 90% were seen once. Sequencing used CD4+ or CD8+ T cells sorted from blood, obtained in a trial of the OX40 agonist ivuxolimab. Receptor source: an adult with an advanced solid tumor such as melanoma, head and neck, liver or kidney cancer. Each CDR3 is given with its conserved first and last residue. The order of the fields is clone size, V gene, CDR3 length, D gene, J gene, CDR3 protein, CDR3 DNA. A D gene is named only where the DNA matches it firmly. Some rows have no size entry. The others give once, few or many, or a class for an expanded clone.

clone size: NA
V gene: TRBV10-3
CDR3 length: 13
D gene: TRBD1
J gene: TRBJ2-7
CDR3 protein: CAISDTGGYEQYF
CDR3 DNA: TGTGCCATCAGTGACACAGGGGGATACGAGCAGTACTTC

clone size: NA
V gene: TRBV6-1
CDR3 length: 17
D gene: TRBD1
J gene: TRBJ2-5
CDR3 protein: CASSEYGDRVGGETQYF
CDR3 DNA: TGTGCCAGCAGTGAATATGGGGACAGGGTAGGCGGAGAGACCCAGTACTTC

clone size: NA
V gene: TRBV6-1
CDR3 length: 15
D gene: TRBD1
J gene: TRBJ1-1
CDR3 protein: CASSELGTGGLEAFF
CDR3 DNA: TGTGCCAGCAGTGAACTCGGGACAGGGGGCCTTGAAGCTTTCTTT

clone size: NA
V gene: TRBV6-6
CDR3 length: 16
D gene: TRBD2
J gene: TRBJ2-3
CDR3 protein: CASSYSTSGSTDTQYF
CDR3 DNA: TGTGCCAGCAGTTACTCGACTAGCGGTAGCACAGATACGCAGTATTTT

clone size: NA
V gene: TRBV5-4
CDR3 length: 15
D gene: NA
J gene: TRBJ2-1
CDR3 protein: CASSLVAEGYNEQFF
CDR3 DNA: TGTGCCAGCAGCTTGGTAGCGGAAGGCTACAATGAGCAGTTCTTC

clone size: many
V gene: TRBV29-1
CDR3 length: 13
D gene: TRBD2
J gene: TRBJ2-7
CDR3 protein: CSVLGLANYEQYF
CDR3 DNA: TGCAGCGTACTGGGACTAGCAAACTACGAGCAGTACTTC

clone size: NA
V gene: TRBV15
CDR3 length: 15
D gene: NA
J gene: TRBJ2-7
CDR3 protein: CATSRDGQGRDEQYF
CDR3 DNA: TGTGCCACCAGCAGAGACGGGCAGGGGAGAGACGAGCAGTACTTC

clone size: NA
V gene: TRBV19
CDR3 length: 10
D gene: NA
J gene: TRBJ1-5
CDR3 protein: CATGGQPQHF
CDR3 DNA: TGTGCCACTGGGGGGCAGCCCCAGCATTTT

clone size: NA
V gene: TRBV5-1
CDR3 length: 14
D gene: TRBD1
J gene: TRBJ2-7
CDR3 protein: CASSLGTGLDEQYF
CDR3 DNA: TGCGCCAGCAGCCTGGGGACAGGGTTGGACGAGCAGTACTTC

clone size: few
V gene: TRBV11-2
CDR3 length: 13
D gene: NA
J gene: TRBJ1-1
CDR3 protein: CATRDALDTEAFF
CDR3 DNA: TGTGCCACCAGGGACGCTCTCGATACTGAAGCTTTCTTT

clone size: NA
V gene: TRBV27
CDR3 length: 14
D gene: TRBD2
J gene: TRBJ2-5
CDR3 protein: CASSLGTRGGTQYF
CDR3 DNA: TGTGCCAGCAGTTTAGGGACTAGGGGAGGGACCCAGTACTTC

clone size: NA
V gene: TRBV5-4
CDR3 length: 14
D gene: NA
J gene: TRBJ2-4
CDR3 protein: CASSLGLAKNIQYF
CDR3 DNA: TGTGCCAGCAGCTTGGGGCTAGCCAAAAACATTCAGTACTTC

clone size: NA
V gene: TRBV7-2
CDR3 length: 14
D gene: NA
J gene: TRBJ2-7
CDR3 protein: CASSLGLASYEQYF
CDR3 DNA: TGTGCCAGCAGCTTAGGTCTAGCTTCCTACGAGCAGTACTTC

clone size: NA
V gene: TRBV29-1
CDR3 length: 16
D gene: NA
J gene: TRBJ2-5
CDR3 protein: CSVRGVGGEPVQTQYF
CDR3 DNA: TGCAGCGTGAGGGGGGTTGGGGGAGAGCCTGTACAGACCCAGTACTTC

clone size: NA
V gene: TRBV10-1
CDR3 length: 15
D gene: TRBD2
J gene: TRBJ2-1
CDR3 protein: CASTLGTSGNNEQFF
CDR3 DNA: TGCGCCAGCACTCTCGGGACTAGCGGGAACAATGAGCAGTTCTTC

clone size: NA
V gene: TRBV2
CDR3 length: 13
D gene: NA
J gene: TRBJ1-2
CDR3 protein: CASSEGGAKGYTF
CDR3 DNA: TGTGCCAGCAGTGAAGGGGGGGCTAAGGGCTACACCTTC

clone size: NA
V gene: TRBV7-2
CDR3 length: 16
D gene: TRBD1
J gene: TRBJ1-4
CDR3 protein: CASSLRDSLVNEKLFF
CDR3 DNA: TGTGCCAGCAGCTTAAGGGACAGCCTAGTGAATGAAAAACTGTTTTTT

clone size: NA
V gene: TRBV4-1
CDR3 length: 17
D gene: NA
J gene: TRBJ2-1
CDR3 protein: CASSQDLGAILYNEQFF
CDR3 DNA: TGCGCCAGCAGCCAAGATTTGGGGGCCATCCTATACAATGAGCAGTTCTTC

clone size: NA
V gene: TRBV6-5
CDR3 length: 14
D gene: NA
J gene: TRBJ1-4
CDR3 protein: CASSYRQWGEKLFF
CDR3 DNA: TGTGCCAGCAGTTACCGCCAATGGGGTGAAAAACTGTTTTTT

clone size: NA
V gene: TRBV6-5
CDR3 length: 14
D gene: NA
J gene: TRBJ1-4
CDR3 protein: CASSHYGTNEKLFF
CDR3 DNA: TGTGCCAGCAGCCACTACGGTACTAATGAAAAACTGTTTTTT

clone size: NA
V gene: TRBV11-2
CDR3 length: 14
D gene: NA
J gene: TRBJ1-2
CDR3 protein: CASSLEEGSYGYTF
CDR3 DNA: TGTGCCAGCAGCTTGGAGGAGGGCAGCTATGGCTACACCTTC

clone size: NA
V gene: TRBV11-2
CDR3 length: 11
D gene: NA
J gene: TRBJ2-7
CDR3 protein: CASSLTYEQYF
CDR3 DNA: TGTGCCAGCAGCTTGACTTACGAGCAGTACTTC